This TCR beta chain was retrieved from a study of blood T cell repertoires in COVID-19. Sequenced by immunoSEQ multiplex PCR; TCRdb stores in-frame clones only, minus some. The sample shows approximately 140,000 clones, roughly 90% of them seen only once. V was cut by 0 bases and J by 9 bases, with 10 bases left in between. Looked up from germline, CDR1 is LGHNA and CDR2 is YSLEER. CDR3 length: 13 amino acids. This chain joins TRBV4-3 and TRBJ2-3, with a weak D call TRBD2 (5 bases). The TCR comes from a woman in her thirties or forties who had been exposed to COVID-19. Sequences were obtained from PBMCs or T cells enriched from blood (not recorded which). CDR3 in DNA: TGCGCCAGCAGCCAAGAGGGGAGAGGGACGCAGTATTTT. Its protein product is CASSQEGRGTQYF.